This T cell receptor (beta chain) was recorded in a study of OX40 agonist ivuxolimab in advanced cancers. Study-wide background: The patients' treatment was ivuxolimab, an agonistic anti-OX40 (CD134) antibody. Patients assigned to dose escalation were diagnosed with hepatocellular carcinoma, melanoma, renal cell or head and neck cancer.

Study-wide results and limits: Low normalized clonal expansion also occurred in some nonresponding patients.

The protocol was immunoSEQ multiplex PCR, while the TCRdb copy is restricted to in-frame clones and leaves out a portion. This table holds 20,000 to 25,000 clones, approximately 84% found once. On this clone: Its antigen is currently unknown.

The CDR3 runs to 14 residues. Looked up from germline, CDR1 is SEHNR and CDR2 is FQNEAQ (reference sequence). Trimming took 5 bases from V and 1 from J; bases not matched to a gene: 5. The V and J genes are TRBV7-9 and TRBJ2-7; 7 bases align to TRBD1. The receptor's source is an adult with an advanced solid tumor such as melanoma, head and neck, liver or kidney cancer. The sample consisted of CD4+ or CD8+ T cells sorted from blood, taken in a trial of the OX40 agonist ivuxolimab. The CDR3 nucleotides are TGTGCCAGCAGCACACAGGGACAGTCCTACGAGCAGTACTTC. Residues: CASSTQGQSYEQYF.